Below are 5 T cell receptor beta chains sequenced from a single sample in a study of blood T cell repertoires in COVID-19. Sequenced by immunoSEQ multiplex PCR; TCRdb stores in-frame clones only, minus some. The data hold around 40,000 clones, with 80% to 90% observed a single time. Material for sequencing was peripheral blood. All receptors come from a middle-aged man with COVID-19, enrolled during active disease.

This chain links TRBV12-3 or TRBV12-4 with TRBJ2-1; 8 bases fit TRBD2. The V gene end was trimmed by 4 bases and the J gene end by 8 bases; junction bases not matched to a gene: 4. This CDR3 spans 13 amino acids. CDR3 sequence: CASSSTSEHEQFF. The CDR3 coding sequence is TGTGCCAGCAGTTCGACTAGCGAGCATGAGCAGTTCTTC.

In this sample, this clone turned up a few times. The chain combines TRBV12-3 or TRBV12-4 with TRBJ1-6; D remains unclear. The ends were cut back, 6 bases at V and 5 bases at J, with 5 bases in the middle. CDR3 length: 12 residues. In DNA, the CDR3 is TGTGCCAGCAGCCCAGATAATTCACCCCTCCACTTT. It yields the protein CASSPDNSPLHF.

The chain carries TRBV6-6 and TRBJ1-2; D remains ambiguous. The CDR3 covers 15 residues. Looked up from germline, CDR1 is MNHNY and CDR2 is SVGAGI (reference sequence). Trimming removed 10 bases at V and 0 bases at J, with 18 bases between. The CDR3 DNA sequence: TGTGCCACCCAAGAAGAACGGCGGGCTAACTATGGCTACACCTTC. This encodes CATQEERRANYGYTF.

CDR3 bases: TGTGCCAGCAGCATTCAGGGTTTGGCCGGGGAGCTGTTTTTT. It encodes CASSIQGLAGELFF. This rearrangement joins TRBV11-2 to TRBJ2-2, with D possibly being TRBD1 (5 bases). Germline V lookup: CDR1 SGHAT, CDR2 FQNNGV. Trimming left V 5 bases short and J 6 bases short, with 13 bases between. The CDR3 covers 14 residues. The whole variable domain, filled in from reference TRBV11-2 and TRBJ2-2, reads EAGVAQSPRYKIIEKRQSVAFWCNPISGHATLYWYQQILGQGPKLLIQFQNNGVVDDSQLPKDRFSAERLKGVDSTLKIQPAKLEDSAVYLCASSIQGLAGELFFGEGSRLTVL.

In this sample, this clone turned up a few times. The chain links TRBV19 to TRBJ2-2; D uncertain. Germline V gene data show CDR1 as LNHDA and CDR2 as SQIVND (reference sequence). This CDR3 is built from 15 residues. Trimming stripped 3 bases from V and 4 bases from J, with 12 bases between. CDR3 sequence (DNA): TGTGCCAGTAGTATTCAGGCTACAAGCACCGGGGAGCTGTTTTTT. This sequence encodes CASSIQATSTGELFF.